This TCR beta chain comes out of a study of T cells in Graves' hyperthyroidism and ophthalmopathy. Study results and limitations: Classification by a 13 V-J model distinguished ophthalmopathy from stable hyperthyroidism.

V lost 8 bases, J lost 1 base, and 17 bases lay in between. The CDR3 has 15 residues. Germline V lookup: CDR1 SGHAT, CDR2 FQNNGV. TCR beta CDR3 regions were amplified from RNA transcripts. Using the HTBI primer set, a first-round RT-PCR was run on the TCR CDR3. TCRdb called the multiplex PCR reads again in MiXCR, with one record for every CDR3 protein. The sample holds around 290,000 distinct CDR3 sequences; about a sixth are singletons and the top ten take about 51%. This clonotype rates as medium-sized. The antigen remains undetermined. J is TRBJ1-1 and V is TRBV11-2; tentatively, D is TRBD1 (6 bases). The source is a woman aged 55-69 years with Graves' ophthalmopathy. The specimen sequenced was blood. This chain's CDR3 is CASEGGSSANTEAFF. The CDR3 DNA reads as TGTGCCAGCGAGGGGGGGAGTAGTGCGAACACTGAAGCTTTCTTT.